This entry is about one TCR beta chain. Its specificity is not known. The CDR3 contains 12 residues. CDR1 is MNHEY and CDR2 is SVGAGI in the germline V gene. Trimming took 0 bases from V and 13 from J, leaving 12 bases between them. PCR primers comprised 60 Vbeta and 13 Jbeta primers. Libraries were prepared by immunoSEQ multiplex PCR; TCRdb keeps only in-frame clonotypes and omits some of them. The sample comprises about 130,000 clones, roughly 72% of which are singletons, and less than 4% rests with the top ten. These data come from a study of cytomegalovirus exposure and HLA in healthy donors. The wider study: Assignment to the Caucasian-associated ancestry cluster applied to around 82% of the approximately 370 genotyped donors. Study-wide points: Presence/absence comparisons presumed near-even sequencing depth among donors. Trimming of TCR beta V- and J-genes showed a link, identified in a later analysis, to a missense DCLRE1C variant. Most likely, a cluster of highly shared sequence variants arose as a sequencing artifact.

The sample consisted of PBMCs. V and J are TRBV6-5 and TRBJ1-2; a possible D gene is TRBD1 (5 bases). The sequence was obtained from a man aged 40-49 years in good health and CMV-seropositive. The chain's CDR3 is CASSYSRGGRTF. CDR3 nucleotides: TGTGCCAGCAGTTACTCAAGGGGCGGACGCACCTTC.